This T cell receptor (beta chain) was sequenced in a study of shared clonotypes between healthy human individuals (TCRdb year 2020). Some background on the complete study: A few men and a couple of women, aged 18 to 49 years, made up the cohort. Per donor, leukapheresis produced somewhere between about 0.94 and 9 billion PBMCs. To increase sequencing depth and limit assay-specific biases, TCR repertoire library preparation and sequencing were carried out by different laboratories using diverse techniques. Blood TCR repertoires of a handful of healthy adults were deeply sequenced to estimate repertoire size and the extent of clonotype sharing between individuals. For each donor, three plates each were used for CD4 naive and CD4 memory, two plates were used for CD8 naive, and one plate was used for CD8 memory.

On the study overall, not on this receptor specifically: Larger estimated clonotype richness was generally found for naive subsets than for memory subsets. Approximately 5% of naive CD4, 3.5% of naive CD8, roughly 2.5% of memory CD4, and about 0.4% of memory CD8 clonotypes were shared across several donors. Only blood was sampled, and tissue TCR repertoires likely differ from those in blood. Pairwise subsampling led to the expectation that sequencing depth would affect the degree of clonotype sharing among donors. Higher generation probabilities were observed for clonotypes shared by all four sorted-subset donors than for non-shared clonotypes. Incomplete sequencing was indicated by rarefaction of sorted-subset datasets, despite the large sequencing depth. The small number of donors limited the genetic and exposure-history diversity represented.

Trimming takes 4 bases off V and 0 bases off J; junction bases not matched to a gene: 5. Per the germline V gene (reference sequence), LNHDA is the CDR1 and SQIVND is the CDR2. Spanning cysteine to phenylalanine, the CDR3 consists of 15 amino acids. Only the CDR3 part of the read is kept: 45 bases, read in frame from the first base. Using the deep immunoSEQ assay, TCR CDR3 regions were amplified from genomic DNA by multiplex PCR. Extracted genomic DNA from each cell subset was spread evenly across all wells of several immunoSEQ 96-well plates, with each plate serving as a replicate. Each replicate PCR for sorted subsets received around 0.2 ug genomic DNA, equal to some 32,000 T cell genomes. The purified libraries were quantified using a Qubit 3.0 fluorometer, sized with a Bioanalyzer 2100, and then quantified again using the KAPA Library Quantification kit. Every immunoSEQ 96-well plate was sequenced on a dedicated single-read 150-cycle Illumina NextSeq 550 flow cell. The paper's data handling went like this. Because the immunoSEQ output held only junctional sequences and lacked quality scores, the filtering could not match the filtering applied to full-length reads. Sequences were annotated with PyIR, a Python wrapper for IgBLAST v1.9, and V/J genes and CDR3 were assigned using IMGT germline references. Reads were removed for weak V/J assignments (E-value above 1e-6), missing CDR3, stop codons, out-of-frame junctions, or ambiguous translated residues. V3J clonotypes were defined by identical inferred V gene, J gene, and CDR3 amino acid sequence. To compute the percentage overlap between repertoires, the number of shared unique clonotypes was divided by the size of the smaller repertoire. Richness of each repertoire was evaluated using RTK rarefaction, the Chao1 estimator, and Recon v2.1 estimates of unobserved clonotypes. Generation probabilities were computed with OLGA for all TCRbeta clonotypes obtained by the gDNA method from a handful of donors. TCRdb limited this immuneACCESS table to in-frame rearrangements with V and J called. A share of clones is missing; checked studies link under half to unresolved V genes, and the rest is unexplained. That table supplies the V and J calls and clone size; D and trimming were determined from the DNA. The sample table lists roughly 2.5 million clones, about 92% of them with a count of one. The top ten constitute roughly 0.14% of the sample.

Healthy HIV-negative adults with no recently reported acute infections or vaccinations were included as donors. Every donor was a Caucasian adult living in Nashville, Tennessee, USA. CD4+ T cells were enriched by magnetic negative selection, after which naive cells were positively selected on CD45RA and the negative fraction was taken as the memory subset. Blood was obtained by leukapheresis, after which PBMCs were separated by Ficoll-Histopaque density gradient centrifugation and cryopreserved in liquid nitrogen vapor phase. Analytical flow cytometry was used to check the purity and quantity of each magnetically sorted T cell population. Each sorted fraction had its genomic DNA isolated and then quantified by UV absorbance on a Nanodrop 2000c. The table lists this clone with a count of one. It lacks a known antigen. Within one base of it there is no much larger clone, and no base qualities were kept.

The sample was naive CD4+ T cells sorted from blood. The cell subset or site label corresponds to: CD45RA+ positively selected. The receptor's source is a man aged 18 to 30 in good health. Recombination joined TRBV19 with TRBJ2-5; TRBD2 lines up with 7 middle nucleotides. The sequenced DNA is TGTGCCAGTAGTAGGTCTAGCGGAAACCAAGAGACCCAGTACTTC. It specifies CASSRSSGNQETQYF.